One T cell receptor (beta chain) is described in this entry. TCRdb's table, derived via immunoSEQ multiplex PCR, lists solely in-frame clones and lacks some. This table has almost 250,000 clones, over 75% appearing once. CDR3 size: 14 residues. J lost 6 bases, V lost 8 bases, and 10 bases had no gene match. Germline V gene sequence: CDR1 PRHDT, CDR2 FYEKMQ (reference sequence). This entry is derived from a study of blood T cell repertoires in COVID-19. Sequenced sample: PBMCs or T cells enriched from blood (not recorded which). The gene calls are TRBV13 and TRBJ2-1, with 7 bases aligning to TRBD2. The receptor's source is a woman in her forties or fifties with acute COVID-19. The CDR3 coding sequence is TGTGCCAGCGGCGGGGGTACAATCGGCAATGAGCAGTTCTTC. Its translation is CASGGGTIGNEQFF.